This passage covers 23 T cell receptor beta chains from one sample sequenced in a study of cytomegalovirus exposure and HLA in healthy donors. The PCR used 60 Vbeta and 13 Jbeta primers. Sequencing used immunoSEQ multiplex PCR; TCRdb keeps in-frame clones, though not all of them. The profile covers roughly 70,000 clones, with roughly 82% appearing a single time and 1.5% to 2% taken by the ten largest. The specimen was PBMCs. The receptor source for this set is a man between 18 and 35 years old in good health and CMV-seronegative.

This chain links TRBV19 with TRBJ2-7; D perhaps matches TRBD2 (6 bases). V shed 6 bases and J shed 2 bases, with 14 bases lying between them. From germline, CDR1 is LNHDA and CDR2 SQIVND (reference sequence). The length of the CDR3 is 14 residues. In nucleotides, the CDR3 is TGTGCCAGTAGGCCGGGGGACCGGCCCTACGAGCAGTACTTC. Its translation: CASRPGDRPYEQYF.

This clone was recorded once. V usage is TRBV2 and J usage is TRBJ1-2; no clear D gene. Trimming shortened V by 4 bases and J by 8 bases, and 14 bases separated the two germline ends. Germline V lookup: CDR1 SNHLY, CDR2 FYNNEI. The CDR3 is 13 amino acids. CDR3 protein: CASSGGGSAGYTF. CDR3 sequence (DNA): TGTGCCAGCAGTGGGGGAGGGTCAGCAGGCTACACCTTC.

The rearrangement uses TRBV6-1 and TRBJ1-4; 7 bases fit TRBD1. The germline CDR1 and CDR2 sequences are MNHNS and SASEGT. V lost 6 bases and J lost 7; bases outside the gene matches: 11. The CDR3 has 15 amino acids. The CDR3 spells CASSWRQGEAEKLFF. The CDR3 nucleotides read TGTGCCAGCAGCTGGAGACAGGGAGAGGCTGAAAAACTGTTTTTT.

V is TRBV6-1 and J is TRBJ2-2; D gene uncertain. CDR1 and CDR2 from the germline V gene are MNHNS and SASEGT. CDR3 size: 13 residues. The V gene lost 3 bases and the J gene lost 4 bases, with 6 bases spanning the gap. The CDR3 sequence is CASSEALTGELFF. The CDR3 DNA sequence: TGTGCCAGCAGTGAGGCCCTCACCGGGGAGCTGTTTTTT.

V is TRBV7-9 and J is TRBJ1-1; 8 nucleotides match TRBD1. The germline V gene encodes CDR1 SEHNR and CDR2 FQNEAQ (reference sequence). This CDR3 is built from 16 residues. V lost 1 base and J lost 0; bases outside the gene matches: 4. The CDR3 DNA sequence: TGTGCCAGCAGCTTAGGACCGACAGGGGTGAACACTGAAGCTTTCTTT. As protein: CASSLGPTGVNTEAFF. The complete variable domain, with remaining parts taken from reference TRBV7-9 and TRBJ1-1, reads DTGVSQNPRHKITKRGQNVTFRCDPISEHNRLYWYRQTLGQGPEFLTYFQNEAQLEKSRLLSDRFSAERPKGSFSTLEIQRTEQGDSAMYLCASSLGPTGVNTEAFFGQGTRLTVV.

The V call is TRBV27, the J call TRBJ2-7, with 7 positions matching TRBD1. Germline V gene data show CDR1 as MNHEY and CDR2 as SMNVEV (reference sequence). V dropped 5 bases and J dropped 6; count of bases not matched to a gene: 10. The CDR3 is made up of 14 amino acids. CDR3 residues: CASSPEPTGTEQYF. The CDR3 nucleotides read TGTGCCAGCAGTCCGGAGCCGACAGGGACCGAGCAGTACTTC.

The chain couples TRBV6-1 to TRBJ2-2; D may be TRBD2 (6 bases). Trimming took off 1 base at V and 7 bases at J, with 10 bases between the two ends. Per the germline V gene, CDR1 is MNHNS and CDR2 is SASEGT. The CDR3 is made up of 14 amino acids. CDR3 amino acids: CASSEVVSGGELFF. The CDR3 DNA sequence: TGTGCCAGCAGTGAAGTGGTTAGCGGCGGGGAGCTGTTTTTT.

V usage is TRBV6-6 and J usage is TRBJ1-2; the D gene is possibly TRBD1 (6 bases). The CDR3 contains 12 residues. Trimming took off 10 bases at V and 4 bases at J, with 13 bases between the two ends. CDR1 and CDR2 (germline): MNHNY, SVGAGI (reference sequence). The CDR3 bases are TGTGCCATCCAGGGGATGAGCTATGGCTACACCTTC. As protein: CAIQGMSYGYTF.

This chain joins TRBV27 and TRBJ2-5; 7 bases match TRBD1. The CDR3 has 14 amino acids. V shed 4 bases and J 4 bases; nucleotides not matched to a gene: 6. Germline CDR1 and CDR2: MNHEY and SMNVEV (reference sequence). CDR3 in amino acids: CASSSLGGGETQYF. In DNA, the CDR3 is TGTGCCAGCAGTTCTTTAGGGGGCGGAGAGACCCAGTACTTC.

This clone was seen a few times. The chain has TRBV27 and TRBJ1-5; D uncertain. Trimming stripped 2 bases from V and 6 bases from J, with 17 bases between. Germline CDR1 reads MNHEY; CDR2 reads SMNVEV (reference sequence). CDR3 length: 16 amino acids. Here the CDR3 DNA reads TGTGCCAGCAGTTTAACCCTTGACACCTACGGTCAGCCCCAGCATTTT. This gives the protein CASSLTLDTYGQPQHF.

The V and J genes are TRBV5-4 and TRBJ2-7, with D possibly being TRBD1 (5 bases). CDR1 is SGHNT and CDR2 is YYREEE in the germline V gene (reference sequence). V lost 1 base, J lost 7 bases, and 15 bases lay in between. The CDR3 covers 14 residues. Here the CDR3 DNA reads TGTGCCAGCAGCTTGAGACCCTTGACAGAGGAGCAGTACTTC. This translates into CASSLRPLTEEQYF.

The chain couples TRBV7-9 to TRBJ2-7; the D gene is possibly TRBD1 (6 bases). From germline, CDR1 is SEHNR and CDR2 FQNEAQ (reference sequence). This CDR3 is 15 amino acids long. Trimming took 1 base from V and 6 from J, leaving 16 bases between them. The CDR3 reads CASSLEDSGHSEQYF. In DNA, the CDR3 is TGTGCCAGCAGCTTAGAGGACAGCGGCCACTCCGAGCAGTACTTC.

The chain combines TRBV29-1 with TRBJ1-2; possible D gene TRBD1, 5 bases. The CDR3 is 12 residues long. Germline CDR1 is SQVTM and CDR2 is ANQGSEA. The V end lost 2 bases, the J end lost 8 bases, and 12 bases lay between the germline ends. CDR3: CSVEFQGGGYTF. CDR3 bases: TGCAGCGTTGAATTCCAGGGTGGAGGCTACACCTTC.

CDR3 nucleotide sequence: TGTGCCAGTAGTGATGACAGCGTTAGCTCCTACAATGAGCAGTTCTTC. As protein: CASSDDSVSSYNEQFF. The chain employs TRBV19 and TRBJ2-1; weak D call: TRBD1 (5 bases). V lost 5 bases, J lost 0 bases, and 14 bases lay in between. CDR1 is LNHDA and CDR2 is SQIVND in the germline V gene (reference sequence). The CDR3 sequence is 16 residues long.

V gene TRBV5-1 combines with J gene TRBJ1-5; D unresolved. Germline loops: CDR1 SGHRS, CDR2 YFSETQ. Trimming cost V 4 bases and J 3 bases, with 11 bases left between them. There are 14 residues in the CDR3. DNA for the CDR3: TGCGCCAGCAGCCCCCTTGGAGACAATCAGCCCCAGCATTTT. This gives the protein CASSPLGDNQPQHF. The full variable domain, in which reference TRBV5-1 and TRBJ1-5 provide the parts outside the CDR3, is KAGVTQTPRYLIKTRGQQVTLSCSPISGHRSVSWYQQTPGQGLQFLFEYFSETQRNKGNFPGRFSGRQFSNSRSEMNVSTLELGDSALYLCASSPLGDNQPQHFGDGTRLSIL.

This sequence joins TRBV4-2 and TRBJ2-1, with TRBD2 identical over 7 bases. Germline V CDR1 and CDR2: LGHNA, YNFKEQ. CDR3 size: 15 residues. The V gene end was trimmed by 2 bases and the J gene end by 2 bases; junction bases not matched to a gene: 3. The CDR3 here is CASSQSREAYNEQFF. The CDR3 DNA reads TGTGCCAGCAGCCAAAGCCGGGAGGCCTACAATGAGCAGTTCTTC.

The genes are TRBV10-3 and TRBJ2-1; TRBD2 aligns across 9 bases. The CDR3 sequence is 15 residues long. Germline V lookup: CDR1 ENHRY, CDR2 SYGVKD. V lost 4 bases, J lost 6 bases, and 7 bases stayed unmatched. CDR3 coding DNA: TGTGCCATCAGTGGGGGGACTAGCATGGGCAATGAGCAGTTCTTC. It codes for CAISGGTSMGNEQFF.

The V and J genes are TRBV9 and TRBJ1-1; D uncertain. From germline, CDR1 is SGDLS and CDR2 YYNGEE. There are 13 residues in the CDR3. Trimming removed 2 bases from V and 4 bases from J, with 9 bases in between. The CDR3 DNA is TGTGCCAGCAGCGTTAACCCAGTCACTGAAGCTTTCTTT. This translates into CASSVNPVTEAFF.

Turning to this clone: The junction departs from the called germline gene at one end, perhaps through a read error. The rearrangement uses TRBV7-9 and TRBJ2-3; D gene ambiguous. The CDR3 has 12 residues. Germline-derived CDR1 and CDR2 are SEHNR and FQNEAQ (reference sequence). In DNA form, the CDR3 reads TGTTCCAGCAGGAGCTACACAGATACGCAGTATTTT. Protein: CSSRSYTDTQYF.

This chain links TRBV11-2 with TRBJ2-7, with 7 bases aligning to TRBD2. V lost 0 bases and J lost 9; bases outside the gene matches: 5. CDR1 and CDR2 from the germline V gene are SGHAT and FQNNGV. The CDR3 is made up of 13 amino acids. The CDR3 region has the DNA TGTGCCAGCAGCTTAGATATCACTAGCGTGCAGTACTTC. Translation: CASSLDITSVQYF. Combining the CDR3 with reference TRBV11-2 and TRBJ2-7 gives the whole variable domain EAGVAQSPRYKIIEKRQSVAFWCNPISGHATLYWYQQILGQGPKLLIQFQNNGVVDDSQLPKDRFSAERLKGVDSTLKIQPAKLEDSAVYLCASSLDITSVQYFGPGTRLTVT.

The gene calls are TRBV19 and TRBJ2-7; 7 bases match TRBD1. CDR1 and CDR2 from the germline V gene are LNHDA and SQIVND (reference sequence). This CDR3 region has 14 residues. J gave up 0 bases and V 6 bases, and 5 bases lay outside the gene matches. The CDR3: CASREQGISYEQYF. CDR3 coding DNA: TGTGCCAGTAGGGAACAGGGGATCTCCTACGAGCAGTACTTC.

V gene TRBV10-1 combines with J gene TRBJ1-1, with a tentative D call TRBD1 (6 bases). Per germline, CDR1 WNHNN and CDR2 SYGVQD (reference sequence). The length of the CDR3 is 15 residues. The V and J ends lost 4 bases and 4 bases respectively, with 16 bases between them. CDR3 bases: TGCGCCAGCAGTGTGTCAACAGGGAAGATCACTGAAGCTTTCTTT. Translation gives CASSVSTGKITEAFF.

The chain links TRBV10-1 to TRBJ2-2; 7 nucleotides align to TRBD2. This CDR3 region has 13 residues. The germline CDR1 and CDR2 sequences are WNHNN and SYGVQD (reference sequence). V shed 11 bases, J shed 3 bases, and the junction held 6 bases outside the gene matches. Written as DNA, the CDR3 is TGCGCCTCCCGCCGGGGGGACACCGGGGAGCTGTTTTTT. This codes for CASRRGDTGELFF.